This T cell receptor beta chain comes out of a study of OX40 agonist ivuxolimab in advanced cancers. For the study at large: Of mixed ages from about 20 to 80 and averaging 60 years, the group was over 80% male. Study conclusions and caveats: Nonresponders included some who also had low normalized T-cell clonal expansion.

Enrollment shut out patients with autoimmune disease history or systemic immunosuppression. Blood samples were obtained at baseline, cycle 4 day 1, and cycle 7 day 1. This CDR3 spans 14 amino acids. V was clipped by 9 bases and J by 1 base, with 15 bases between them. Germline values: CDR1 LNHDA, CDR2 SQIVND (reference sequence). Sequencing was performed with immunoSEQ multiplex PCR; in TCRdb, only in-frame clones are kept and a portion is missing. The sample shows roughly 20,000 clones, roughly 82% of them seen only once. With regard to this clone: What it recognizes is unknown.

The origin of this receptor is an adult with an advanced solid tumor such as melanoma, head and neck, liver or kidney cancer. The chain carries TRBV19 and TRBJ1-1; tentatively, D is TRBD1 (6 bases). The sample was CD4+ or CD8+ T cells sorted from blood, taken in a trial of the OX40 agonist ivuxolimab. The CDR3 reads CASTTGSWNTEAFF. The CDR3 nucleotides are TGTGCCAGCACTACAGGGAGTTGGAACACTGAAGCTTTCTTT.